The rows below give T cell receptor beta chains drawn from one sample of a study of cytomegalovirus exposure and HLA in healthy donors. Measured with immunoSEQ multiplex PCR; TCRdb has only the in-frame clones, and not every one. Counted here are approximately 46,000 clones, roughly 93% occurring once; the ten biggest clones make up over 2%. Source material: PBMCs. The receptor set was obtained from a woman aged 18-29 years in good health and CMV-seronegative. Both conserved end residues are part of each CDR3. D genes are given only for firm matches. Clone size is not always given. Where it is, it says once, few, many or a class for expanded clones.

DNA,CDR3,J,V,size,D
TGCGCCAGCAGTATGACAGGAAAGAATTCACCCCTCCACTTT,CASSMTGKNSPLHF,TRBJ1-6,TRBV10-1,few,-
TGTGCCAGCAGAGGGAGGGACAGGGCAAACTACGAGCAGTACTTC,CASRGRDRANYEQYF,TRBJ2-7,TRBV28,-,TRBD1
TGTGCCAGCAGACCCGGGGTGAACAATCAGCCCCAGCATTTT,CASRPGVNNQPQHF,TRBJ1-5,TRBV6-6,-,-
TGTGCCAGCAGCTCACCTCTAGGGGGTTTAGCCAAAAACATTCAGTACTTC,CASSSPLGGLAKNIQYF,TRBJ2-4,TRBV7-2,-,-
TGTGCCAGCAGATATGACCCGACCGGGGGGACCCAGTACTTC,CASRYDPTGGTQYF,TRBJ2-5,TRBV6-1,-,-
TGTGCCAGCAGTTACAGGGAGGACACTGAAGCTTTCTTT,CASSYREDTEAFF,TRBJ1-1,TRBV6-5,-,-
TGCGCCAGCAGTGGGCATAGCGGGGACACAGATACGCAGTATTTT,CASSGHSGDTDTQYF,TRBJ2-3,TRBV10-1,-,TRBD2
TGTGCCAGCAGTGAGGCGACAGGGGCCGGAAACACCATATATTTT,CASSEATGAGNTIYF,TRBJ1-3,TRBV6-1,-,TRBD1
TGTGCCAGCAGTGAGATGGGACAGGGAAACAATGAGCAGTTCTTC,CASSEMGQGNNEQFF,TRBJ2-1,TRBV6-1,-,TRBD1
TGTGCCAGTAGTCACAGGGGGCAAGGCAACACTGAAGCTTTCTTT,CASSHRGQGNTEAFF,TRBJ1-1,TRBV19,once,TRBD1
TGTGCCAGCAGTTTGACAGGGGCCTCCTCGGGGGGCTACACCTTC,CASSLTGASSGGYTF,TRBJ1-2,TRBV6-5,-,TRBD1
TGTGCCAGTCTACCCGGGACAGATTATGGCTACACCTTC,CASLPGTDYGYTF,TRBJ1-2,TRBV19,once,TRBD1
TGTGCCAGCAGTCAAACGGGACTCACCTACGAGCAGTACTTC,CASSQTGLTYEQYF,TRBJ2-7,TRBV28,few,-
TGCGCCAGCAGCCAACTAGACAGGGACGGAAACATTCAGTACTTC,CASSQLDRDGNIQYF,TRBJ2-4,TRBV4-1,-,TRBD1
TGCGCCAGCAGCCAAGAGTCCACAGGGATAAACACTGAAGCTTTCTTT,CASSQESTGINTEAFF,TRBJ1-1,TRBV4-1,-,-
TGTGCCAGTAGTATACGCGGTGGAAGCTCCTACGAGCAGTACTTC,CASSIRGGSSYEQYF,TRBJ2-7,TRBV19,-,-
TGTGCCAGCAGCTTATCAGGGCTTTACGAGCAGTACTTC,CASSLSGLYEQYF,TRBJ2-7,TRBV7-9,-,-
TGTGCCTGGAGTGACCGGGGGACTAGCGGCACAGATACGCAGTATTTT,CAWSDRGTSGTDTQYF,TRBJ2-3,TRBV30,-,TRBD2
TGTGCCAGCAGCACAGCTCTCAACACTGAAGCTTTCTTT,CASSTALNTEAFF,TRBJ1-1,TRBV7-3,-,-
TGTGCCAGCCAAGCGCCGAGACAGGGGGCAATGGGTGGCTACACCTTC,CASQAPRQGAMGGYTF,TRBJ1-2,TRBV11-2,-,TRBD1
TGTGCCTTCTACCTTCGGGACAGGGGTTATGGCTACACCTTC,CAFYLRDRGYGYTF,TRBJ1-2,TRBV30,-,TRBD1
TGCGCCAGCAGCTTGGGGCTCCAAGAGACCCAGTACTTC,CASSLGLQETQYF,TRBJ2-5,TRBV5-1,-,-
TGTGCCAGCAGCCGGGAAGGGGGCTATGGCTACACCTTC,CASSREGGYGYTF,TRBJ1-2,TRBV14,-,-
TGTGCCAGCAGCCCAGAAACAGGGTTAAACATTCAGTACTTC,CASSPETGLNIQYF,TRBJ2-4,TRBV28,once,-
TGTGCCAGCAGTACAGGGGGCGGTGAAAAACTGTTTTTT,CASSTGGGEKLFF,TRBJ1-4,TRBV2,-,TRBD1
TGTGCCAGCAGCTTAGATCGCAGCGGGAGGGAGACCCAGTACTTC,CASSLDRSGRETQYF,TRBJ2-5,TRBV11-2,-,TRBD2
TGTGCCAGCAGTGACGCGGGAGGGGGCACAGATACGCAGTATTTT,CASSDAGGGTDTQYF,TRBJ2-3,TRBV6-4,medium-sized,TRBD2